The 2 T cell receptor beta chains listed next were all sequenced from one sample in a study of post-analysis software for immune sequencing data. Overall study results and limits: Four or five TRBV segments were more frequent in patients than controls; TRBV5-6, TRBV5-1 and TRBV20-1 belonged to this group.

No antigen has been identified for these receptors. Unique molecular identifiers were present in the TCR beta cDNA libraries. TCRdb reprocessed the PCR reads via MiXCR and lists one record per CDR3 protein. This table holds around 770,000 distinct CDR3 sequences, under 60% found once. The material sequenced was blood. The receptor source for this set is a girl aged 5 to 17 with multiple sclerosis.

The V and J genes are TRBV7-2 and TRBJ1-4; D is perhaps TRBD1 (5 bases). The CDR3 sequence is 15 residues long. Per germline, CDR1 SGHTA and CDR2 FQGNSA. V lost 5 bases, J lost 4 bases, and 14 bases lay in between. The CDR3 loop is CASSLNLGGNEKLFF. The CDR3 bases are TGTGCCAGCAGCCTAAATCTGGGGGGTAATGAAAAACTGTTTTTT.

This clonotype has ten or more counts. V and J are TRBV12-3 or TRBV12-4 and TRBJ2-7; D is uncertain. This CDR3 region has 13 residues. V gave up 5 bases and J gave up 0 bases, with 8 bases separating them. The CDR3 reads CASSLRSSYEQYF. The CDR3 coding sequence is TGTGCCAGCAGTCTAAGAAGCTCCTACGAGCAGTACTTC.